The T cell receptor (beta chain) under discussion was sequenced for a study of T cell responses to AZD1222 COVID-19 vaccine. Study-wide results and limits: Only six individuals given AZD1222 were seropositive at baseline. Researchers report vaccine-associated CD4 TCRs spanning spike, with dominance at 160-218 and 743-854. Clonal diversity was possibly underestimated; the donors were predominantly white British and more often female.

The CDR3 loop spans 11 amino acids. V was trimmed by 2 bases and J by 10 bases, leaving 8 bases between them. Germline assignment: CDR1 MNHEY and CDR2 SVGAGI. Comment on this clone: The antigen remains unidentified.

The data were produced by immunoSEQ multiplex PCR, yet TCRdb's version contains in-frame clones alone and is incomplete. The data hold about 76,000 clones, with about three quarters observed a single time. Sample: peripheral blood, taken 28 days after the second dose of the MenACWY control vaccine. The receptor comes from an adult who received the MenACWY meningococcal vaccine as a control. The chain is built from TRBV6-5 and TRBJ1-1; unclear D gene. CDR3 bases: TGTGCCAGCAGTTACGGCGGGCTAGCTTTCTTT. It is translated as CASSYGGLAFF.